Below are 31 T cell receptor beta chains sequenced from a single sample in a study of blood T cell repertoires in COVID-19. TCRdb's table, derived via immunoSEQ multiplex PCR, lists solely in-frame clones and lacks some. Of 90,000 to 100,000 clones listed, about 85% are singletons. Specimen: peripheral blood. These receptors originate from a human donor in a cohort sampled during active COVID-19.

This rearrangement joins TRBV30 to TRBJ2-2; D might be TRBD1 (5 bases). This CDR3 has 13 residues. The germline V gene encodes CDR1 GTSNPN and CDR2 SVGIG (reference sequence). Trimming removed 3 bases from V and 4 bases from J, with 9 bases in between. This CDR3 reads CAWRPRGTGELFF. CDR3 in DNA: TGTGCCTGGAGGCCAAGGGGCACCGGGGAGCTGTTTTTT.

The chain links TRBV14 to TRBJ2-1; D is unclear. CDR3 length equals 14 residues. Trimming stripped 2 bases from V and 7 bases from J, with 12 bases between. Germline V gives CDR1 SGHDN, CDR2 FVKESK. CDR3 DNA: TGTGCCAGCAGCCAACTTCGAGGCAGAAATGAGCAGTTCTTC. This codes for CASSQLRGRNEQFF. The variable domain in full, with the rest retrieved from reference TRBV14 and TRBJ2-1, is EAGVTQFPSHSVIEKGQTVTLRCDPISGHDNLYWYRRVMGKEIKFLLHFVKESKQDESGMPNNRFLAERTGGTYSTLKVQPAELEDSGVYFCASSQLRGRNEQFFGPGTRLTVL.

The chain joins TRBV28 to TRBJ1-4; 7 bases line up with TRBD1. Germline trimming cut 10 bases from V and 6 bases from J; bases unmatched to any gene: 14. The germline V gene has CDR1 MDHEN and CDR2 SYDVKM. The CDR3 consists of 15 residues. The CDR3 nucleotides are TGTGCCACCCATTCCCCCGACAGGGTCGATGAAAAACTGTTTTTT. Its translation is CATHSPDRVDEKLFF.

The genes are TRBV4-1 and TRBJ1-4, with TRBD1 as a possible D gene (5 bases). Germline loops: CDR1 MGHRA, CDR2 YSYEKL. The CDR3 consists of 18 residues. V shed 2 bases and J shed 8 bases, with 24 bases lying between them. The CDR3 DNA reads as TGCGCCAGCAGCCAAACCGGGACGGCCGGCAGCGGGGGGGAAAAACTGTTTTTT. Encoded protein: CASSQTGTAGSGGEKLFF.

This clone was detected a few times. The chain joins TRBV7-3 to TRBJ2-1; 10 bases agree with TRBD1. CDR3 size: 19 residues. CDR1 SGHTA and CDR2 FQGTGA come from the germline V gene. The trim removed 2 bases at V and 3 bases at J, leaving 13 bases unmatched. CDR3 region: CASSLLGQGTRGGYNEQFF. For the CDR3, the DNA is TGTGCCAGCAGCTTATTGGGACAGGGGACCCGGGGGGGCTACAATGAGCAGTTCTTC.

The gene calls are TRBV4-3 and TRBJ2-2, with a possible D match to TRBD1 (6 bases). Germline V lookup: CDR1 LGHNA, CDR2 YSLEER. The CDR3 runs to 15 residues. The V end lost 4 bases, the J end lost 4 bases, and 13 bases lay between the germline ends. In DNA, the CDR3 is TGCGCCAGCAGCCCTCTGACAGGCGGCACCGGGGAGCTGTTTTTT. This codes for CASSPLTGGTGELFF.

V gene TRBV20-1 combines with J gene TRBJ2-1, with D perhaps TRBD2 (6 bases). The CDR3 is 10 residues long. The V end lost 3 bases, the J end lost 10 bases, and 7 bases lay between the germline ends. CDR1 is DFQATT and CDR2 is SNEGSKA in the germline V gene (reference sequence). The CDR3 DNA sequence: TGCAGTGCTAGTGCGGGAGAGCAGTTCTTC. It translates to CSASAGEQFF.

CDR3: CASLRGTYSNQPQHF. As DNA, the CDR3 is TGTGCCAGCCTACGAGGGACTTATAGCAATCAGCCCCAGCATTTT. The genes are TRBV19 and TRBJ1-5, with D maybe TRBD1 (5 bases). Germline V lookup: CDR1 LNHDA, CDR2 SQIVND (reference sequence). V lost 9 bases and J lost 0, with 15 bases in between. This CDR3 has 15 amino acids.

The CDR3 region is CASSPGLKETQYF. Here the CDR3 DNA reads TGTGCCAGCAGCCCGGGACTCAAAGAGACCCAGTACTTC. This chain links TRBV3-1 (or the pseudogene TRBV3-2) with TRBJ2-5; D is possibly TRBD2 (6 bases). This CDR3 is 13 amino acids long. V lost 4 bases to trimming and J lost 3 bases, with 9 bases between them. Germline CDR1 and CDR2: LGHDT and YNNKEL (reference sequence).

The rearrangement joins TRBV5-1 to TRBJ1-1; tentative D call: TRBD1 (6 bases). The CDR3 covers 14 residues. Germline lookup yields CDR1 SGHRS and CDR2 YFSETQ. The V gene lost 4 bases and the J gene lost 3 bases, with 13 bases spanning the gap. The CDR3 region is CASSPEQGYTEAFF. The DNA for the CDR3 is TGCGCCAGCAGCCCGGAACAGGGTTACACTGAAGCTTTCTTT.

The J gene is TRBJ2-1, the V gene TRBV12-5, with 8 bases fitting TRBD1. This CDR3 comprises 12 residues. Per the germline V gene, CDR1 is LGHNT and CDR2 is FRNRAP. The V segment lost 5 bases and the J segment 12 bases; nucleotides outside the gene matches: 6. As DNA, the CDR3 is TGTGCTAGTGGTCCCGGGACAGGACCGCAGTTCTTC. It encodes CASGPGTGPQFF.

This rearrangement joins TRBV5-1 to TRBJ2-3, with 7 bases identical to TRBD1. V lost 7 bases and J lost 5; bases outside the gene matches: 7. This CDR3 contains 13 residues. The germline CDR1 and CDR2 sequences are SGHRS and YFSETQ. CDR3 sequence (DNA): TGCGCCAGCCACAGGGGAAGTGGAGATACGCAGTATTTT. It yields the protein CASHRGSGDTQYF.

The chain combines TRBV5-1 with TRBJ2-2, with 7 bases that match TRBD1. V lost 3 bases to trimming and J lost 6 bases; unmatched junction nucleotides: 5. The CDR3 has 14 residues. The germline CDR1 and CDR2 sequences are SGHRS and YFSETQ. CDR3 sequence: CASSSGTEAGELFF. CDR3 DNA: TGCGCCAGCAGCTCCGGGACAGAGGCCGGGGAGCTGTTTTTT.

V usage is TRBV7-6 and J usage is TRBJ1-6, with 9 bases aligning to TRBD1. V was pared by 5 bases and J by 7 bases, with 12 bases of the junction left unmatched. Germline V lookup: CDR1 SGHVS, CDR2 FNYEAQ. CDR3 size: 17 residues. This CDR3 is CASSGWDREVRNSPLHF. The CDR3 DNA reads TGTGCCAGCAGCGGTTGGGACAGGGAGGTCAGAAATTCACCCCTCCACTTT.

The chain couples TRBV6-6 to TRBJ1-1; TRBD1 agrees at 7 bases. The CDR3 is made up of 13 amino acids. With 8 bases clipped from V and 0 bases from J, the junction kept 3 bases outside the gene matches. Looked up from germline, CDR1 is MNHNY and CDR2 is SVGAGI (reference sequence). The CDR3 nucleotides read TGTGCCAGCCTCGACAGGGTGAACACTGAAGCTTTCTTT. Protein: CASLDRVNTEAFF.

The rearrangement uses TRBV10-3 and TRBJ1-5, with a possible D match to TRBD1 (6 bases). This CDR3 has 12 residues. Per germline, CDR1 ENHRY and CDR2 SYGVKD. V lost 4 bases to trimming and J lost 7 bases, with 8 bases between them. The CDR3 DNA follows: TGTGCCATCAGTGGTGGACAGCAGCCCCAGCATTTT. It yields the protein CAISGGQQPQHF.

The chain couples TRBV6-5 to TRBJ2-1, with TRBD2 matching 10 bases. V shed 7 bases, J shed 2 bases, and the junction held 5 bases outside the gene matches. There are 15 residues in the CDR3. The germline CDR1 and CDR2 sequences are MNHEY and SVGAGI. The CDR3 nucleotides read TGTGCCAGCATGTCCAGCGGGGGGGCCTACAATGAGCAGTTCTTC. Amino acid sequence: CASMSSGGAYNEQFF.

This clone was observed a single time. This chain uses TRBV19 with TRBJ1-3; D possibly corresponds to TRBD1 (6 bases). The CDR3 is 16 amino acids. V dropped 5 bases and J dropped 3 bases, with 17 bases sitting between them. Germline V gene lookup returns CDR1 LNHDA and CDR2 SQIVND (reference sequence). The CDR3 reads CASSSSRRGGGNTIYF. In nucleotides, the CDR3 is TGTGCCAGTAGTTCCTCACGACGAGGGGGTGGAAACACCATATATTTT.

This sequence joins TRBV5-1 and TRBJ2-1, with 9 bases matching TRBD2. This CDR3 contains 17 residues. The ends lost 0 bases at V and 6 bases at J; junction bases unmatched: 10. Per the germline V gene, CDR1 is SGHRS and CDR2 is YFSETQ. The CDR3 loop is CASSLGVVSGSLNEQFF. As DNA, the CDR3 is TGCGCCAGCAGCTTGGGGGTGGTTAGCGGGAGTCTCAATGAGCAGTTCTTC.

V and J are TRBV7-9 and TRBJ2-7; TRBD2 is a possible D gene (6 bases). V was cut by 3 bases and J by 7 bases, with 7 bases left in between. The V gene's germline CDR1 is SEHNR and CDR2 FQNEAQ (reference sequence). The CDR3 loop spans 11 amino acids. The CDR3: CASSLRGEQYF. The CDR3 DNA follows: TGTGCCAGCAGCTTGCGGGGAGAGCAGTACTTC.

This chain uses TRBV12-3 or TRBV12-4 with TRBJ2-3; 8 bases align to TRBD2. This CDR3 has 13 amino acids. After removal of 9 bases from V and 6 bases from J, the junction contained 8 bases not matched to a gene. CDR3: CASRSLAGDTQYF. CDR3 bases: TGTGCCAGTCGGTCGCTAGCGGGCGATACGCAGTATTTT.

As for this clone: The sample contains more than one DNA sequence encoding this CDR3. This rearrangement joins TRBV7-3 to TRBJ1-3, with unresolved D. The V end was cut by 0 bases, the J end by 4 bases, with 7 bases between. CDR1 and CDR2 (germline): SGHTA, FQGTGA. The CDR3 loop spans 14 amino acids. The CDR3 loop is CASSLTGRGNTIYF. The CDR3 DNA is TGTGCCAGCAGCTTAACAGGGAGAGGAAACACCATATATTTT.

The chain is built from TRBV13 and TRBJ1-2; D not resolved. Germline values: CDR1 PRHDT, CDR2 FYEKMQ (reference sequence). The CDR3 sequence is 13 residues long. V was trimmed by 1 base and J by 2 bases, leaving 5 bases between them. CDR3 loop: CASSLERNYGYTF. The DNA for the CDR3 is TGTGCCAGCAGCTTAGAACGGAACTATGGCTACACCTTC.

The CDR3 spells CASSVGDSASGTDTQYF. The CDR3 coding sequence is TGTGCCAGCAGCGTAGGGGATTCGGCTAGCGGGACAGATACGCAGTATTTT. The rearrangement uses TRBV9 and TRBJ2-3, with 8 nucleotides matching TRBD2. V lost 0 bases to trimming and J lost 3 bases; unmatched junction nucleotides: 9. The V gene's germline CDR1 is SGDLS and CDR2 YYNGEE. The CDR3 consists of 17 residues.

The chain couples TRBV25-1 to TRBJ1-1, with 8 bases that match TRBD1. The V segment lost 6 bases and the J segment 4 bases; nucleotides outside the gene matches: 7. The CDR3 sequence is 14 residues long. Germline V gene sequence: CDR1 MGHDK, CDR2 SYGVNS. CDR3 loop: CASSGQGLFTEAFF. DNA of the CDR3: TGTGCCAGCAGCGGACAGGGCCTGTTCACTGAAGCTTTCTTT. The variable domain in full, completed from reference TRBV25-1 and TRBJ1-1, reads EADIYQTPRYLVIGTGKKITLECSQTMGHDKMYWYQQDPGMELHLIHYSYGVNSTEKGDLSSESTVSRIRTEHFPLTLESARPSHTSQYLCASSGQGLFTEAFFGQGTRLTVV.

J is TRBJ2-1 and V is TRBV30; D remains unclear. This CDR3 is built from 13 residues. V was trimmed by 2 bases and J by 3 bases, leaving 8 bases between them. Germline CDR1 and CDR2: GTSNPN and SVGIG (reference sequence). The DNA of the CDR3 is TGTGCCTGGAGTAGACAAGACTACAATGAGCAGTTCTTC. Encoded protein: CAWSRQDYNEQFF.

The chain uses TRBV29-1 and TRBJ1-2; TRBD1 is a possible D gene (5 bases). This CDR3 contains 12 residues. V lost 7 bases, J lost 5 bases, and 14 bases lay in between. The germline V gene encodes CDR1 SQVTM and CDR2 ANQGSEA. The CDR3 sequence: CSASSSGYGYTF. In DNA, the CDR3 is TGCAGCGCTTCTTCTTCAGGGTATGGCTACACCTTC.

The rearrangement uses TRBV30 and TRBJ1-2; 8 bases match TRBD1. The length of the CDR3 is 16 residues. V lost 4 bases, J lost 3 bases, and 13 bases stayed unmatched. Germline V CDR1 and CDR2: GTSNPN, SVGIG (reference sequence). The CDR3 region has the DNA TGTGCCTGGAATTGGGGACAGGTGGACCATGACTATGGCTACACCTTC. Translating gives CAWNWGQVDHDYGYTF.

V is TRBV28 and J is TRBJ1-4; D uncertain. Trimming took off 1 base at V and 7 bases at J, with 10 bases between the two ends. The CDR3 covers 14 residues. Germline CDR1 and CDR2: MDHEN and SYDVKM. The CDR3 region has the DNA TGTGCCAGCAGTTTATTGGGGAGTACTGAAAAACTGTTTTTT. Amino acids: CASSLLGSTEKLFF. The variable domain in full, completed from reference TRBV28 and TRBJ1-4, reads DVKVTQSSRYLVKRTGEKVFLECVQDMDHENMFWYRQDPGLGLRLIYFSYDVKMKEKGDIPEGYSVSREKKERFSLILESASTNQTSMYLCASSLLGSTEKLFFGSGTQLSVL.

The rearrangement uses TRBV19 and TRBJ2-3, with 8 bases aligning to TRBD1. Trimming at V came to 6 bases and at J to 0 bases, leaving 2 bases not matched to a gene. This CDR3 has 14 amino acids. Germline CDR1 is LNHDA and CDR2 is SQIVND (reference sequence). CDR3 nucleotide sequence: TGTGCCAGTAGCCGGGACAGGAGCACAGATACGCAGTATTTT. It specifies CASSRDRSTDTQYF.

The count of this clone is one. This chain connects TRBV4-3 to TRBJ2-7; D uncertain. The CDR3 is 13 residues long. The germline gives CDR1 LGHNA, CDR2 YSLEER. Between the trimmed V and J ends, which lost 1 base and 3 bases, there was a span of 7 bases. CDR3 region: CASSQGNGYEQYF. CDR3 coding DNA: TGCGCCAGCAGCCAAGGTAACGGCTACGAGCAGTACTTC.